This T cell receptor (beta chain) was sequenced in a study of blood T cell repertoires in COVID-19. Study context: COVID-19 samples collected from the United States, Italy and Spain covered acute and convalescent phases. PBMCs, B-cell-depleted T cells, or T cells were the source of the cDNA or gDNA that made up the material.

As processed by the authors: Reference gene primers were amplified, and this amplification served to estimate nucleated cell counts. Method: immunoSEQ multiplex PCR; TCRdb's copy keeps in-frame clones and lacks some. V, J and clone size reflect that table, while D and trimming were determined from the DNA. The repertoire holds around 140,000 clones, with roughly four fifths as singletons. Trimming took 10 bases from V and 7 from J; bases not matched to a gene: 4. The CDR3 runs 11 residues. Per germline, CDR1 SEHNR and CDR2 FQNEAQ (reference sequence). This receptor was identified in a human donor with acute or convalescent COVID-19. The donor label of this sample is uncertain. The rearrangement joins TRBV7-9 to TRBJ2-1; 7 bases map to TRBD2. The material sequenced was peripheral blood. The CDR3 loop reads CATRGENEQFF. The CDR3 DNA is TGTGCCACCCGGGGGGAGAATGAGCAGTTCTTC.